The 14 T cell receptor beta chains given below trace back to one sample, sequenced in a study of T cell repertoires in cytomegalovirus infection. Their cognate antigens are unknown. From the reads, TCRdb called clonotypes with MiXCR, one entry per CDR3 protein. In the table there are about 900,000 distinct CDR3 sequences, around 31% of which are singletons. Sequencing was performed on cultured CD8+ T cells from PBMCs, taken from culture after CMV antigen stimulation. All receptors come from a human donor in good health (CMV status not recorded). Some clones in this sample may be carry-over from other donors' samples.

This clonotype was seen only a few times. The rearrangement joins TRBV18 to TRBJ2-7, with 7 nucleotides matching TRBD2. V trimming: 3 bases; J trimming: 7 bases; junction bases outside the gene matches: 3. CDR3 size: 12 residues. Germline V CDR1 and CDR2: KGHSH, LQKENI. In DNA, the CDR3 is TGTGCCAGCTCACCCGAAGCGGGGGAGCAGTACTTC. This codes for CASSPEAGEQYF.

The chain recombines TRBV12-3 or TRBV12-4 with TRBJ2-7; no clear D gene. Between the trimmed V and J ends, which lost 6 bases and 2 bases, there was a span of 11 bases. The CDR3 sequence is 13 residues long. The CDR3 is CASSPVGPYEQYF. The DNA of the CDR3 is TGTGCCAGCAGCCCCGTTGGACCCTACGAGCAGTACTTC.

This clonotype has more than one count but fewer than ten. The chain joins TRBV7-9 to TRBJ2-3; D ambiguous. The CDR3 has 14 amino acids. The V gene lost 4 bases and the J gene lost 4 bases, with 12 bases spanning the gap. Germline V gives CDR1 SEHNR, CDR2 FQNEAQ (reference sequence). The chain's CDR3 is CASSSLVSADTQYF. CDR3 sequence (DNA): TGTGCCAGCAGCTCGCTAGTCTCGGCAGATACGCAGTATTTT.

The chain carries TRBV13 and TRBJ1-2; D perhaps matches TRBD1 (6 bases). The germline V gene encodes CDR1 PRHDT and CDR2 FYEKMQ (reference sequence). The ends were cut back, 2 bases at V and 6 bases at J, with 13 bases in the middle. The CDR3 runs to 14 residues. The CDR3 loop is CASSLRGALNGYTF. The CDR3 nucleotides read TGTGCCAGCAGCTTAAGGGGGGCCCTTAATGGCTACACCTTC.

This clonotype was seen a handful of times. The DNA of the CDR3 is TGTGCCACCAGCAGCCTCTATGGCTACACCTTC. This codes for CATSSLYGYTF. The chain joins TRBV15 to TRBJ1-2; D not resolved. The CDR3 contains 11 residues. The V gene's germline CDR1 is LNHNV and CDR2 YYDKDF (reference sequence). Trimming took off 3 bases at V and 4 bases at J, with 3 bases between the two ends.

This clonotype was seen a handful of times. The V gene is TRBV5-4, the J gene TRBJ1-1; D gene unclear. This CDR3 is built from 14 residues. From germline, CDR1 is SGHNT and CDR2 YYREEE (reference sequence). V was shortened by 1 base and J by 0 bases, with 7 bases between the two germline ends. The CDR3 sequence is CASSLPDVNTEAFF. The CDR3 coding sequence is TGTGCCAGCAGCTTGCCGGACGTGAACACTGAAGCTTTCTTT.

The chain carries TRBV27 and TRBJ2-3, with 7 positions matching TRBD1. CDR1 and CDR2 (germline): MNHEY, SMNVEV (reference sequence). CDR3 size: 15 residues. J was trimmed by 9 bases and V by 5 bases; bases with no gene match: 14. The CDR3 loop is CASSPYGQAARTQYF. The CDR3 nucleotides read TGTGCCAGCAGTCCCTATGGACAGGCGGCACGGACGCAGTATTTT.

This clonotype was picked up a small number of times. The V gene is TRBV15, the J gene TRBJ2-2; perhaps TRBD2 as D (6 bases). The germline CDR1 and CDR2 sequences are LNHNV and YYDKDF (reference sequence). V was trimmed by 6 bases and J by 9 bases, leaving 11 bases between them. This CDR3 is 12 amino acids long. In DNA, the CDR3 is TGTGCCACCAGAGGCGGGGTGCGGGAGCTGTTTTTT. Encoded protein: CATRGGVRELFF.

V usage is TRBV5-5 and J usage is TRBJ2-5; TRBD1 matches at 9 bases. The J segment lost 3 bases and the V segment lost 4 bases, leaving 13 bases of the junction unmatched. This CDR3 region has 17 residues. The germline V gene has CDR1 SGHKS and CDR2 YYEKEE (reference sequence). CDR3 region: CASSPSAYRTGEETQYF. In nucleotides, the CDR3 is TGTGCCAGCAGCCCTAGTGCTTACAGGACAGGGGAAGAGACCCAGTACTTC.

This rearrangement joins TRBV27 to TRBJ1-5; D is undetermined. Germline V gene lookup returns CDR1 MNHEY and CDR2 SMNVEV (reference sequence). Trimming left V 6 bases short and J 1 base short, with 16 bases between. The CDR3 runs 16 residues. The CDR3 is CASSSGRTGSNQPQHF. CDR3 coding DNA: TGTGCCAGCAGCTCCGGTCGTACGGGGAGCAATCAGCCCCAGCATTTT.

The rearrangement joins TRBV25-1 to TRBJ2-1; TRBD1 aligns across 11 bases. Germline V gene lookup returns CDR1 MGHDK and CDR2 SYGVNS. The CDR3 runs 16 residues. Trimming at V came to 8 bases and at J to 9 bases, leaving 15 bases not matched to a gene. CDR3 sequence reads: CASGLLDRGPQGEQFF. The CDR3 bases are TGTGCCAGCGGATTACTGGACAGGGGGCCACAGGGTGAGCAGTTCTTC.

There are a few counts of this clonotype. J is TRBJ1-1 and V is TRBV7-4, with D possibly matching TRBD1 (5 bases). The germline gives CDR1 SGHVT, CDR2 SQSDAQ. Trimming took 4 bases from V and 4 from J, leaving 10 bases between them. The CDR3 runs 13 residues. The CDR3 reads CASSSSRGTEAFF. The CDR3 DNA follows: TGTGCCAGCAGCTCTAGTAGGGGCACTGAAGCTTTCTTT.

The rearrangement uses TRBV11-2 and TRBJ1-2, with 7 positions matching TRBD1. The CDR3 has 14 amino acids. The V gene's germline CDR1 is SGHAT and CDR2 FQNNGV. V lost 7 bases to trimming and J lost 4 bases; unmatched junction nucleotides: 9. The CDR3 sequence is CASNGDRQAYGYTF. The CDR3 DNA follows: TGTGCCAGCAATGGGGACAGACAAGCCTATGGCTACACCTTC.

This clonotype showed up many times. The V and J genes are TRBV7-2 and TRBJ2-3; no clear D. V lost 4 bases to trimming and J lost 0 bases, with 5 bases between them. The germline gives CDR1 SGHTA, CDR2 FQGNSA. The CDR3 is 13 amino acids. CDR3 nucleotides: TGTGCCAGCAGCTCCGACAGCACAGATACGCAGTATTTT. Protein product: CASSSDSTDTQYF.